Listed below are T cell receptor beta chains from one sample, sequenced in a study of blood T cell repertoires in COVID-19. TCRdb's table, derived via immunoSEQ multiplex PCR, lists solely in-frame clones and lacks some. The data show 150,000 to 250,000 clones, approximately 90% seen once. The source material was PBMCs or T cells enriched from blood (not recorded which). The receptors come from a woman in her thirties who had recovered from COVID-19. Both conserved end residues are part of each CDR3. The D gene is left open where the match is weak. A row's size may be missing; if present it is once, few, many or a size class.

CDR3 DNA	CDR3 protein	V gene	J gene	D gene	clone size
TGCGCCAGCAGCCAATGGTCTGGTAGCGGGAGGTCCACCGGGGAGCTGTTTTTT	CASSQWSGSGRSTGELFF	TRBV4-3	TRBJ2-2	TRBD2	once
TGTGCCAGCAGCCAAGGACTAGCGGACCAAGAGACCCAGTACTTC	CASSQGLADQETQYF	TRBV4-2	TRBJ2-5	TRBD2	.
TGTGCCAGTAGTATATTACAGGGCACCTCCTACGAGCAGTACTTC	CASSILQGTSYEQYF	TRBV19	TRBJ2-7	.	.
TGTGCCAGCAGCATGGGACAGCCCAACACTGAAGCTTTCTTT	CASSMGQPNTEAFF	TRBV7-2	TRBJ1-1	TRBD1	.
TGTGCCAGCAGGGTCGGACAGGGCTTTGTTAGCAATCAGCCCCAGCATTTT	CASRVGQGFVSNQPQHF	TRBV27	TRBJ1-5	TRBD1	.
TGTGCCAGCAGCCCTCGGACAGGGGGTTATCGGTATGGCTACACCTTC	CASSPRTGGYRYGYTF	TRBV7-9	TRBJ1-2	TRBD1	.
TGTGCCAGCAGCTTAAAAAGGAGTAACTATGGCTACACCTTC	CASSLKRSNYGYTF	TRBV7-3	TRBJ1-2	.	.
TGCGCCAGCAGCCAAGAGGGGGTAGCGGGGGGTTACAATGAGCAGTTCTTC	CASSQEGVAGGYNEQFF	TRBV4-1	TRBJ2-1	TRBD2	.
TGTGCCAGCAGCTGGAACAGGGGAGGAGTAACCGGGGAGCTGTTTTTT	CASSWNRGGVTGELFF	TRBV5-5	TRBJ2-2	.	.
TGTGCCAGCTCAACGAAAGGACTAGCGGTCGCGGATACGCAGTATTTT	CASSTKGLAVADTQYF	TRBV18	TRBJ2-3	TRBD2	.
TGTGCCAGTAGTATCCAGGCAGCCCCCATCAGCTATGGCTACACCTTC	CASSIQAAPISYGYTF	TRBV19	TRBJ1-2	.	.
TGTGCCAGCATCCCCGGGTTGGGGAGGTTCGATGAGCAGTTCTTC	CASIPGLGRFDEQFF	TRBV9	TRBJ2-1	.	few
TGTGCCAGCAGCGTCGGACACAGGGAAGATGGTGAAAAACTGTTTTTT	CASSVGHREDGEKLFF	TRBV9	TRBJ1-4	.	.
TGTGCCAGCAGTCATCGGAGTGTAACCGGGGAGCTGTTTTTT	CASSHRSVTGELFF	TRBV2	TRBJ2-2	.	.
TGCGCCAGCAACGATATAGCGGGAGATTGGAACACCGGGGAGCTGTTTTTT	CASNDIAGDWNTGELFF	TRBV10-1	TRBJ2-2	TRBD2	.
TGTGCCAGTAGTGCTCCGGTTTCTGGAAACACCATATATTTT	CASSAPVSGNTIYF	TRBV19	TRBJ1-3	.	once
TGTGCCAGCTCACCACGACAGGGGGAAATCGACTACACCTTC	CASSPRQGEIDYTF	TRBV18	TRBJ1-2	TRBD1	.
TGCAGTGCTAGTAACCGGGATACGCAGTATTTT	CSASNRDTQYF	TRBV20-1	TRBJ2-3	.	once
TGTGCCTGGAGTGTAGGTGGACAGGGGGCCGGGGAGCTGTTTTTT	CAWSVGGQGAGELFF	TRBV30	TRBJ2-2	TRBD1	.
TGCGCCAGCAGCCGCAGGACGGACTATCGCGCCACTGAAGCTTTCTTT	CASSRRTDYRATEAFF	TRBV4-1	TRBJ1-1	.	.
TGCGCCAGCAGCCAGAGGATGACAGGGGGCACAGGCACGGGAACTGAAGCTTTCTTT	CASSQRMTGGTGTGTEAFF	TRBV4-3	TRBJ1-1	TRBD1	once
TGCGCCAGCAGCCAAGAGGGGGGAGCCTACGAGCAGTACTTC	CASSQEGGAYEQYF	TRBV4-1	TRBJ2-7	.	.
TGTGCCAGCATTTGGGGGCAGGACAATGAGCAGTTCTTC	CASIWGQDNEQFF	TRBV2	TRBJ2-1	.	.
TGTGCCAGCACCCAAAGAGGGTCCTACGAGCAGTACTTC	CASTQRGSYEQYF	TRBV7-8	TRBJ2-7	.	.
TGCAGCGTACACGGGTGGGAGATTATAAATGAGCAGTTCTTC	CSVHGWEIINEQFF	TRBV29-1	TRBJ2-1	.	.
TGTGCTAGTGGTTCCCCGACAGGCGATGGCTACACCTTC	CASGSPTGDGYTF	TRBV12-5	TRBJ1-2	.	few
TGTGCCTGGAGCGGGAGCGGGGGGGTCTCCTACGAGCAGTACTTC	CAWSGSGGVSYEQYF	TRBV30	TRBJ2-7	TRBD2	.
TGCAGCGTTGGACAGGACATTCAGTACTTC	CSVGQDIQYF	TRBV29-1	TRBJ2-4	.	.
TGCGCCAGCAGCCAAGGACTAGCGGGACCCCCAGATACGCAGTATTTT	CASSQGLAGPPDTQYF	TRBV4-3	TRBJ2-3	TRBD2	.
TGTGCCTGGTACAGGGCCGCTGAAGCTTTCTTT	CAWYRAAEAFF	TRBV30	TRBJ1-1	.	.
TGCGCCAGCAGCTTAGCGGAGTCAGGCAATGAGCAGTTCTTC	CASSLAESGNEQFF	TRBV5-1	TRBJ2-1	.	.
TGTGCCAGCAGCCAAGATCCCAGGGGCGGTAATTCACCCCTCCACTTT	CASSQDPRGGNSPLHF	TRBV4-2	TRBJ1-6	.	.
TGCGCCAGCAGCCAGGAGGGGAGCTATGGCTACACCTTC	CASSQEGSYGYTF	TRBV4-3	TRBJ1-2	.	.
TGTGCCAGCAGTTACGCCGGGAGTATCGGTGGCTACACCTTC	CASSYAGSIGGYTF	TRBV6-5	TRBJ1-2	.	.
TGTGCCAGCAGCTTCCCCGGCAGGGGAGAAGGCTACACCTTC	CASSFPGRGEGYTF	TRBV7-2	TRBJ1-2	.	.
TGTGCCACCAGTGACCTCCAGACAGGCTCTGGAAACACCATATATTTT	CATSDLQTGSGNTIYF	TRBV24-1	TRBJ1-3	.	.
TGTGCCAGCAGTGTAAGCGGGGGGATCGCCTACAATGAGCAGTTCTTC	CASSVSGGIAYNEQFF	TRBV6-1	TRBJ2-1	TRBD2	.
TGTGCCAGCTCACCCGGGACAGGGAACACCGGGGAGCTGTTTTTT	CASSPGTGNTGELFF	TRBV18	TRBJ2-2	TRBD1	.
TGTGCCAGCAGCTTAGGTCCGCAAGAGACCCAGTACTTC	CASSLGPQETQYF	TRBV11-3	TRBJ2-5	.	.
TGTGCCAGCAGCCCGAGGACTAGCGGGGGGACGACCCAGTACTTC	CASSPRTSGGTTQYF	TRBV7-2	TRBJ2-5	TRBD2	.
TGTGCCAGCAGCTTATTCGCGACAGGGAATTCACCCCTCCACTTT	CASSLFATGNSPLHF	TRBV7-9	TRBJ1-6	TRBD1	.
TGTGCCAGCTCACCTGAGGACAGGGAGCATGCCTACGAGCAGTACTTC	CASSPEDREHAYEQYF	TRBV18	TRBJ2-7	TRBD1	.
TGTGCCTGGGGTTTAGGAGCCCTTAATGAAAAACTGTTTTTT	CAWGLGALNEKLFF	TRBV30	TRBJ1-4	.	.
TGTGCCAGCAGTTATCCCGGGACTAGCGGGACTAATGAGCAGTTCTTC	CASSYPGTSGTNEQFF	TRBV6-2/TRBV6-3	TRBJ2-1	TRBD2	.
TGTGCCAGCAGCCCCCGGGACAGTTCTTGGGGCTACACCTTC	CASSPRDSSWGYTF	TRBV5-8	TRBJ1-2	TRBD1	.
TGTGCCAGTAGTTTCGGTATAGCGGGAGGTCAAGAGACCCAGTACTTC	CASSFGIAGGQETQYF	TRBV19	TRBJ2-5	TRBD2	.
TGTGCCAGCGGCACCGCACAGGGGCCGAACACTGAAGCTTTCTTT	CASGTAQGPNTEAFF	TRBV5-4	TRBJ1-1	TRBD1	.
TGTGCTAGTGGTTTGGTATCGGCGGGACTGAACACTGAAGCTTTCTTT	CASGLVSAGLNTEAFF	TRBV12-5	TRBJ1-1	.	.
TGTGCCTCGGAGGGAGGGAACACTGAAGCTTTCTTT	CASEGGNTEAFF	TRBV30	TRBJ1-1	.	once
TGTGCCAGCAGCAAGCGAACGGAACCAGATACGCAGTATTTT	CASSKRTEPDTQYF	TRBV7-2	TRBJ2-3	.	.
TGTGCTAGTGGTTTGTTCAGGGGGGCCAATCAGCCCCAGCATTTT	CASGLFRGANQPQHF	TRBV12-5	TRBJ1-5	TRBD1	.
TGTGCCAGCAGCCAACCCGGGAACCAAGAGACCCAGTACTTC	CASSQPGNQETQYF	TRBV3-1/TRBV3-2	TRBJ2-5	.	.
TGTGCCAGCAGCTCCCGGACAGGGGGTAATGAAAAACTGTTTTTT	CASSSRTGGNEKLFF	TRBV7-9	TRBJ1-4	TRBD1	.
TGTGCCAGCAGCTTGGGTTGGGGGGATGGCTACACCTTC	CASSLGWGDGYTF	TRBV5-4	TRBJ1-2	.	.
TGTGCCACCAGTGATCCTCCGGGACAGGGGTTTAAAAACATTCAGTACTTC	CATSDPPGQGFKNIQYF	TRBV24-1	TRBJ2-4	TRBD1	.
TGCGCCAGCAGTCAACCCGGACAGGGGGTGGCCTCGTCCTACGAGCAGTACTTC	CASSQPGQGVASSYEQYF	TRBV23-1	TRBJ2-7	TRBD1	.
TGTGCCACCAGTGATCCCGGACAGGGCGGACCGTATCAGCCCCAGCATTTT	CATSDPGQGGPYQPQHF	TRBV24-1	TRBJ1-5	TRBD1	.
TGTGCCAGCAGCTCGCGACAGACGGATGAGCAGTTCTTC	CASSSRQTDEQFF	TRBV7-2	TRBJ2-1	.	.
TGCAGTGCTAGTGCTAGCGGGAGGGTCACAGATACGCAGTATTTT	CSASASGRVTDTQYF	TRBV20-1	TRBJ2-3	TRBD2	.
TGTGCCATCAGCCTATCTTCCCAAGCGGGAGGGTCGGGGAATGAGCAGTTCTTC	CAISLSSQAGGSGNEQFF	TRBV10-3	TRBJ2-1	TRBD2	.